These 20 T cell receptor beta chains share one sample of origin, sequenced in a study of blood T cell repertoires in COVID-19. Some clones are missing from TCRdb's copy, which holds only in-frame ones; the method was immunoSEQ multiplex PCR. The sample includes roughly 60,000 clones, over 75% of them seen just once. The sample comprised peripheral blood. The receptors originated from an elderly man with acute or convalescent COVID-19.

This rearrangement joins TRBV30 to TRBJ2-2; D unresolved. The V and J ends lost 2 bases and 8 bases respectively, with 18 bases between them. Germline V gives CDR1 GTSNPN, CDR2 SVGIG (reference sequence). The CDR3 consists of 15 residues. The CDR3 bases are TGTGCCTGGAGTTCGTATACTCGCATAGTAGGGGAGCTGTTTTTT. Translating gives CAWSSYTRIVGELFF.

The gene calls are TRBV2 and TRBJ1-4; no clear D. V was trimmed by 1 base and J by 4 bases, leaving 7 bases between them. The CDR3 spans 14 residues. Germline CDR1 SNHLY, CDR2 FYNNEI. This chain's CDR3 is CASSEGSRNEKLFF. The CDR3 DNA reads TGTGCCAGCAGTGAAGGTTCCCGTAATGAAAAACTGTTTTTT.

The CDR3 nucleotides read TGTGCCAGCAGCGTTCAGGGGCCTCCTAATGAAAAACTGTTTTTT. This gives the protein CASSVQGPPNEKLFF. The chain is built from TRBV2 and TRBJ1-4; tentative D call: TRBD1 (6 bases). Per germline, CDR1 SNHLY and CDR2 FYNNEI. The CDR3 is 15 amino acids. V lost 6 bases and J lost 3, with 14 bases in between.

The chain has TRBV4-1 and TRBJ2-5, with TRBD2 identical over 8 bases. V trimming: 0 bases; J trimming: 7 bases; junction bases outside the gene matches: 13. CDR3 length equals 17 residues. Germline CDR1 is MGHRA and CDR2 is YSYEKL. This chain's CDR3 is CASSQEPSGGPRGTQYF. In nucleotides, the CDR3 is TGCGCCAGCAGCCAAGAACCAAGCGGGGGCCCTAGGGGGACCCAGTACTTC.

V gene TRBV5-1 combines with J gene TRBJ1-3; D gene ambiguous. The CDR3 length is 12 residues. V lost 4 bases, J lost 8 bases, and 10 bases lay in between. Per the germline V gene, CDR1 is SGHRS and CDR2 is YFSETQ. This CDR3 reads CASSSQEDTIYF. In nucleotides, the CDR3 is TGCGCCAGCAGCAGCCAGGAGGACACCATATATTTT.

This chain links TRBV5-4 with TRBJ2-2; tentative D call: TRBD1 (6 bases). Germline V lookup: CDR1 SGHNT, CDR2 YYREEE (reference sequence). The CDR3 is made up of 15 amino acids. V lost 4 bases to trimming and J lost 0 bases, with 10 bases between them. The CDR3 reads CASSLDRPNTGELFF. CDR3 sequence (DNA): TGTGCCAGCAGCCTTGACAGGCCGAACACCGGGGAGCTGTTTTTT.

The chain has TRBV7-3 and TRBJ2-7; 10 nucleotides line up with TRBD1. Germline V gives CDR1 SGHTA, CDR2 FQGTGA. The CDR3 covers 18 residues. Trimming at V came to 1 base and at J to 3 bases, leaving 12 bases not matched to a gene. CDR3 region: CASSLNAPRTGGNYEQYF. DNA for the CDR3: TGTGCCAGCAGCTTAAATGCACCGAGGACAGGGGGGAACTACGAGCAGTACTTC.

V gene TRBV11-3 combines with J gene TRBJ2-5; TRBD1 matches 12 bases. The length of the CDR3 is 16 residues. Germline V gives CDR1 SGHNT, CDR2 YENEEA. The V segment lost 3 bases and the J segment 5 bases; nucleotides outside the gene matches: 7. Written as DNA, the CDR3 is TGTGCCAGCAGCTTCCAGTTGGGACAGGGGGCTGAGACCCAGTACTTC. It encodes CASSFQLGQGAETQYF.

Only a few counts were recorded for this clone. This rearrangement joins TRBV7-9 to TRBJ2-1; the match to TRBD2 covers 8 bases. This CDR3 spans 15 amino acids. Germline V gene data show CDR1 as SEHNR and CDR2 as FQNEAQ (reference sequence). After removal of 2 bases from V and 5 bases from J, the junction contained 5 bases not matched to a gene. The CDR3 is CASSLFSGVHNEQFF. CDR3 nucleotides: TGTGCCAGCAGCTTATTTAGCGGGGTACACAATGAGCAGTTCTTC.

This clone occurred a few times. This chain uses TRBV5-5 with TRBJ2-3; D not certain. There are 14 residues in the CDR3. V lost 3 bases to trimming and J lost 2 bases, with 10 bases between them. Per the germline V gene, CDR1 is SGHKS and CDR2 is YYEKEE (reference sequence). CDR3 amino acids: CASSSLLSTDTQYF. The CDR3 DNA is TGTGCCAGCAGCTCGCTACTTTCCACAGATACGCAGTATTTT.

The rearrangement joins TRBV19 to TRBJ1-5, with TRBD1 as a possible D gene (5 bases). The V gene lost 6 bases and the J gene lost 4 bases, with 16 bases spanning the gap. Germline CDR1 is LNHDA and CDR2 is SQIVND (reference sequence). The CDR3 is made up of 15 amino acids. The chain's CDR3 is CASSYSGGLNQPQHF. The CDR3 DNA sequence: TGTGCCAGTAGCTACTCGGGGGGGTTAAATCAGCCCCAGCATTTT.

This clone appeared a few times. CDR3 nucleotides: TGTGCCACAGGCGGGACTAGCGGGGGCGACACAGATACGCAGTATTTT. Residues: CATGGTSGGDTDTQYF. The chain is built from TRBV24-1 and TRBJ2-3; 14 bases match TRBD2. CDR1 is KGHDR and CDR2 is SFDVKD in the germline V gene. This CDR3 region has 16 residues. V trimming: 10 bases; J trimming: 2 bases; junction bases outside the gene matches: 7.

The rearrangement joins TRBV11-2 to TRBJ2-5; D is uncertain. The CDR3 length is 14 residues. Germline lookup yields CDR1 SGHAT and CDR2 FQNNGV. V was trimmed by 1 base and J by 4 bases, leaving 10 bases between them. The CDR3 DNA is TGTGCCAGCAGCTTAGCTAGTCGTAGAGAGACCCAGTACTTC. It encodes CASSLASRRETQYF.

This clone occurred a few times. The chain links TRBV5-6 to TRBJ1-5, with 8 nucleotides matching TRBD1. Germline values: CDR1 SGHDT, CDR2 YYEEEE. The CDR3 contains 19 residues. The J segment lost 0 bases and the V segment lost 4 bases, leaving 15 bases of the junction unmatched. This CDR3 is CASSPGQEEKSYSNQPQHF. The CDR3 region has the DNA TGTGCCAGCAGCCCGGGACAGGAGGAGAAATCTTATAGCAATCAGCCCCAGCATTTT.

V and J are TRBV7-3 and TRBJ1-1; 9 nucleotides agree with TRBD1. CDR3 length: 15 amino acids. Trimming at V came to 5 bases and at J to 5 bases, leaving 9 bases not matched to a gene. Germline lookup yields CDR1 SGHTA and CDR2 FQGTGA. The CDR3 sequence is CASSGTGGAGTEAFF. In nucleotides, the CDR3 is TGTGCCAGCAGCGGAACAGGGGGCGCGGGTACTGAAGCTTTCTTT.

The chain carries TRBV7-9 and TRBJ2-5, with D possibly matching TRBD2 (6 bases). Trimming shortened V by 1 base and J by 0 bases, and 12 bases separated the two germline ends. The CDR3 consists of 16 residues. From germline, CDR1 is SEHNR and CDR2 FQNEAQ (reference sequence). Here the CDR3 reads CASSLDLGGYQETQYF. CDR3 nucleotides: TGTGCCAGCAGCTTAGATCTGGGAGGATACCAAGAGACCCAGTACTTC.

The chain has TRBV2 and TRBJ1-5, with a weak D call TRBD1 (5 bases). Trimming took 0 bases from V and 4 from J, leaving 7 bases between them. CDR1 is SNHLY, CDR2 FYNNEI, per germline. This CDR3 comprises 14 residues. In DNA form, the CDR3 reads TGTGCCAGCAGTGAAGCCAGGGTTAATCAGCCCCAGCATTTT. Translated, it gives CASSEARVNQPQHF.

The chain couples TRBV7-9 to TRBJ2-7; 11 bases match TRBD2. Germline CDR1 and CDR2: SEHNR and FQNEAQ (reference sequence). V trimming: 4 bases; J trimming: 6 bases; junction bases outside the gene matches: 2. CDR3 length: 13 residues. In nucleotides, the CDR3 is TGTGCCAGCAGCTCTAGCGGGGGGATCGAGCAGTACTTC. It codes for CASSSSGGIEQYF.

This clone was counted a single time. The V call is TRBV3-1 (or the pseudogene TRBV3-2), the J call TRBJ1-3, with D hard to call. The V gene lost 4 bases and the J gene lost 9 bases, with 10 bases spanning the gap. The germline V gene has CDR1 LGHDT and CDR2 YNNKEL (reference sequence). The CDR3 loop spans 12 amino acids. CDR3 bases: TGTGCCAGCAGCCTAAATCGGGGCACCATATATTTT. This encodes CASSLNRGTIYF.

V usage is TRBV6-5 and J usage is TRBJ1-2; maybe TRBD1 (5 bases). V dropped 5 bases and J dropped 6 bases, with 13 bases sitting between them. Looked up from germline, CDR1 is MNHEY and CDR2 is SVGAGI. There are 13 residues in the CDR3. CDR3 in amino acids: CASSPPGSDGYTF. The CDR3 nucleotides read TGTGCCAGCAGTCCTCCAGGGTCGGATGGCTACACCTTC.